This is a list of T cell receptor beta chains from one sample in a study of T cell repertoires in cytomegalovirus infection. Using its own MiXCR run on the reads, TCRdb lists one record per CDR3 protein. The sample holds about 530,000 distinct CDR3 sequences; 26% are singletons and the top ten take about 12%. Sequencing used PBMCs. These TCRs come from a human donor in good health (CMV status not recorded). Some clones in this sample may be carry-over from other donors' samples. Both conserved end residues are part of each CDR3. The D gene is left open where the match is weak. Not all rows give a size; the values are once, few, many and, for expanded clones, a class.

J gene | V gene | D gene | clone size | CDR3 protein | CDR3 DNA
TRBJ2-1 | TRBV7-2 | TRBD2 | many | CASSEVVTSGKNEQFF | TGTGCCAGCAGCGAGGTGGTGACTAGCGGGAAAAATGAGCAGTTCTTC
TRBJ2-1 | TRBV20-1 | TRBD2 | few | CSAALAVTYNEQFF | TGCAGTGCTGCACTAGCGGTGACCTACAATGAGCAGTTCTTC
TRBJ2-3 | TRBV24-1 | NA | NA | CATSARGSTDTQYF | TGTGCCACCAGTGCCCGGGGGAGCACAGATACGCAGTATTTT
TRBJ2-5 | TRBV7-2 | NA | few | CASSLGGPALEETQYF | TGTGCCAGCAGCTTAGGTGGTCCGGCGCTCGAGGAGACCCAGTACTTC
TRBJ2-5 | TRBV24-1 | NA | NA | CATSEQGSVETQYF | TGTGCCACCAGCGAGCAGGGGTCTGTAGAGACCCAGTACTTC
TRBJ2-3 | TRBV29-1 | TRBD2 | once | CSVGGEVAGGNTDTQYF | TGCAGCGTTGGGGGCGAGGTGGCGGGAGGTAACACAGATACGCAGTATTTT
TRBJ2-7 | TRBV28 | TRBD2 | few | CASSLWVAGSYEQYF | TGTGCCAGCAGTTTATGGGTAGCGGGCTCCTACGAGCAGTACTTC
TRBJ1-4 | TRBV19 | TRBD1 | few | CASSGTGTGEEKLFF | TGTGCCAGTAGTGGAACCGGGACAGGGGAAGAAAAACTGTTTTTT
TRBJ1-2 | TRBV7-2 | NA | NA | CASSSTGRNYGYTF | TGTGCCAGCAGCTCGACAGGACGGAACTATGGCTACACCTTC
TRBJ2-3 | TRBV28 | NA | many | CASSLRAGSKNTQYF | TGTGCCAGCAGTTTGCGGGCAGGGAGTAAAAATACGCAGTATTTT
TRBJ2-1 | TRBV7-3 | TRBD2 | many | CASSLTLAGYNEQFF | TGTGCCAGCAGCTTAACGCTAGCGGGGTACAATGAGCAGTTCTTC
TRBJ2-7 | TRBV5-1 | TRBD1 | few | CASSKGGQGYEQYF | TGCGCCAGCAGCAAAGGTGGACAGGGGTACGAGCAGTACTTC
TRBJ1-5 | TRBV6-2/TRBV6-3 | TRBD1 | NA | CASSYLKQGRQPQHF | TGTGCCAGCAGTTACTTAAAACAGGGGAGGCAGCCCCAGCATTTT
TRBJ2-7 | TRBV6-8 | TRBD1 | few | CASRDRDEQYF | TGTGCCAGCCGGGACAGGGACGAGCAGTACTTC
TRBJ2-4 | TRBV24-1 | NA | NA | CATSAPGLAGGIQYF | TGTGCCACCAGTGCACCAGGGCTTGCTGGAGGCATTCAGTACTTC
TRBJ2-7 | TRBV7-2 | TRBD2 | many | CASSMIAGGTYEQYF | TGTGCCAGCAGCATGATAGCGGGAGGGACATACGAGCAGTACTTC